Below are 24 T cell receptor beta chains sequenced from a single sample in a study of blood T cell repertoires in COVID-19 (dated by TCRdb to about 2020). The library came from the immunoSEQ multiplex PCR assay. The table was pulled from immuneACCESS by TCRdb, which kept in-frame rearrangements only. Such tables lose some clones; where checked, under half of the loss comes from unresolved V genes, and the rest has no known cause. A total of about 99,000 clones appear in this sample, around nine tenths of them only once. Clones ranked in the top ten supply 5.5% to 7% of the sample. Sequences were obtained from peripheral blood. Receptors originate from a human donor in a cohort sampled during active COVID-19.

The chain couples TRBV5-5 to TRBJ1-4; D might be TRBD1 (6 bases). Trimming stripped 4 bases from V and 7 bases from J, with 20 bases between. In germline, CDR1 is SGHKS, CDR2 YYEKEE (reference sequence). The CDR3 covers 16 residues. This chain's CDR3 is CASSPNRQEWSEKLFF. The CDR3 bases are TGTGCCAGCAGCCCTAACCGACAGGAGTGGAGTGAAAAACTGTTTTTT.

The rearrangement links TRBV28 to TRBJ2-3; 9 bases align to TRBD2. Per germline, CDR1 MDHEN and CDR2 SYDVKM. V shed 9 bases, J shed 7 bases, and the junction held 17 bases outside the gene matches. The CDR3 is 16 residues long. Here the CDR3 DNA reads TGTGCCAGTCCTCCCGTGTCAGGACTAGCGACCCATACGCAGTATTTT. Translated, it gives CASPPVSGLATHTQYF.

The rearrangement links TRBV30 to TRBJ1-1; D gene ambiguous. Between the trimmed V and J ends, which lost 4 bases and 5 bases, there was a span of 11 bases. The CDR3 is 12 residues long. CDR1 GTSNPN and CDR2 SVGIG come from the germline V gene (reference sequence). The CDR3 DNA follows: TGTGCCTGGAATCCGGGGATTACTGAAGCTTTCTTT. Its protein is CAWNPGITEAFF.

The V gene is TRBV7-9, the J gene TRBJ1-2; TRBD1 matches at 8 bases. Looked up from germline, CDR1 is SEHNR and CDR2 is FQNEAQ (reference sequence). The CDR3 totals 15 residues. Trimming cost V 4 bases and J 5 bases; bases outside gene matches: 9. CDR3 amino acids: CASSSDRDRRYGYTF. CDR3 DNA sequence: TGTGCCAGCAGCTCAGATAGGGACAGGCGTTATGGCTACACCTTC.

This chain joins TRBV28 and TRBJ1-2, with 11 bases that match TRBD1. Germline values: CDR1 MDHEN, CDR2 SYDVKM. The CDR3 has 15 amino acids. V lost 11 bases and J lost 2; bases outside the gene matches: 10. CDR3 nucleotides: TGTGCCGGATTGGACAGGGGGCCCGCAAACTATGGCTACACCTTC. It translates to CAGLDRGPANYGYTF.

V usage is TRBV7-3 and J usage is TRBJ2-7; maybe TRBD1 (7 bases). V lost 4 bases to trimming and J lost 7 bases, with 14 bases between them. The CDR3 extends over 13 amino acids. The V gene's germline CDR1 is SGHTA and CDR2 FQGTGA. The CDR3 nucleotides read TGTGCCAGCAGCTACTCACAGGGGAGGGAGCAGTACTTC. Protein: CASSYSQGREQYF.

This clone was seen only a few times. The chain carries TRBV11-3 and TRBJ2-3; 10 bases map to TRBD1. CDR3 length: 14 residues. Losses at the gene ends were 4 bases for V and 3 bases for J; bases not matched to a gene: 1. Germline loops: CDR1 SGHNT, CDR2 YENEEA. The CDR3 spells CASSSGQGTDTQYF. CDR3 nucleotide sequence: TGTGCCAGCAGCTCGGGACAGGGGACAGATACGCAGTATTTT.

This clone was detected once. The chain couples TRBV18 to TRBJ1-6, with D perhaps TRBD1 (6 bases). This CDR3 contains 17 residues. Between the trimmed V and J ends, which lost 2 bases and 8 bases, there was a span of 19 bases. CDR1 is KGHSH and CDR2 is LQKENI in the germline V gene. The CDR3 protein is CASSPVLNRDTDSPLHF. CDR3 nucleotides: TGTGCCAGCTCACCAGTTCTAAACCGGGACACGGATTCACCCCTCCACTTT.

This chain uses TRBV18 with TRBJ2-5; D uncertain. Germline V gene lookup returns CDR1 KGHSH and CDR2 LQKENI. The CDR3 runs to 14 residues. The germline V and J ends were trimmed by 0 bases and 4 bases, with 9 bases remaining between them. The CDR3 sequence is CASSPPQAPETQYF. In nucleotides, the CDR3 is TGTGCCAGCTCACCACCCCAGGCTCCAGAGACCCAGTACTTC.

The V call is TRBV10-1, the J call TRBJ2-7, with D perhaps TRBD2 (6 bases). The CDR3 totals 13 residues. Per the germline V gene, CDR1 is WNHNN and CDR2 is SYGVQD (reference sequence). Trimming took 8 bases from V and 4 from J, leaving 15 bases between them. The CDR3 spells CASSPAGRYEQYF. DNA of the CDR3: TGCGCCAGCTCACCTGCGGGGCGTTACGAGCAGTACTTC.

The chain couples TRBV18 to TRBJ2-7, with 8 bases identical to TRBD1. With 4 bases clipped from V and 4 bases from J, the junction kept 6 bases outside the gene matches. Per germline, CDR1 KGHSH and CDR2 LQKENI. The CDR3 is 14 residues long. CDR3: CASSQRTGHYEQYF. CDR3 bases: TGTGCCAGCTCACAAAGGACAGGGCATTACGAGCAGTACTTC.

CDR3: CASSLTGLTEAFF. As DNA, the CDR3 is TGTGCCAGCAGCTTAACAGGGCTCACTGAAGCTTTCTTT. The V and J genes are TRBV7-2 and TRBJ1-1; D may be TRBD1 (6 bases). V was shortened by 2 bases and J by 4 bases, with 8 bases between the two germline ends. Germline CDR1 is SGHTA and CDR2 is FQGNSA. The CDR3 has 13 residues.

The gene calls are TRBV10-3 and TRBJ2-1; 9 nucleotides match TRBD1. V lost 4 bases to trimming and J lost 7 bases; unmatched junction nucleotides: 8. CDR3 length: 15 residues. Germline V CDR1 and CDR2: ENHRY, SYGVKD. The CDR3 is CAISGGDRVGNEQFF. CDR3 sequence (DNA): TGTGCCATCAGTGGGGGGGACAGGGTTGGGAATGAGCAGTTCTTC.

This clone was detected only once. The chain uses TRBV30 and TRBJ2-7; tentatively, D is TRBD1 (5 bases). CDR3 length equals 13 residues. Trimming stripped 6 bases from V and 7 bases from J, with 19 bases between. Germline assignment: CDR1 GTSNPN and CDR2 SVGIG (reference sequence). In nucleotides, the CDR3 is TGTGCCTGTGCGAATCAGGGCGTAGGGGAGCAGTACTTC. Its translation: CACANQGVGEQYF.

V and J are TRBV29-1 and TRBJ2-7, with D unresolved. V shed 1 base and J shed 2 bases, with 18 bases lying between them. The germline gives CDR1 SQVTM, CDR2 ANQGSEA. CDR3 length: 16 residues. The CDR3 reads CSVEAVGQDKTYEQYF. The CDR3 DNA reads TGCAGCGTTGAAGCAGTTGGGCAGGATAAGACCTACGAGCAGTACTTC.

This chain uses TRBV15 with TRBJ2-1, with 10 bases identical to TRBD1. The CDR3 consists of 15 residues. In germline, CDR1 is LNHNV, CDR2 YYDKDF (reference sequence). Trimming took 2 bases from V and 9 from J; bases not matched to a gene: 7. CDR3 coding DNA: TGTGCCACCAGCAGACGGGACAGGGGACAGGGTGAGCAGTTCTTC. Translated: CATSRRDRGQGEQFF.

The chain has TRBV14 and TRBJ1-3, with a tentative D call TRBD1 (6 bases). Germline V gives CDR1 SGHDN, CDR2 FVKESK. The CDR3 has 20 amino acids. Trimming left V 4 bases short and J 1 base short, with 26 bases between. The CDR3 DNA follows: TGTGCCAGCAGCCGCCGGTCAGTAGGGGTAGGGGGACCGTCTGGAAACACCATATATTTT. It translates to CASSRRSVGVGGPSGNTIYF.

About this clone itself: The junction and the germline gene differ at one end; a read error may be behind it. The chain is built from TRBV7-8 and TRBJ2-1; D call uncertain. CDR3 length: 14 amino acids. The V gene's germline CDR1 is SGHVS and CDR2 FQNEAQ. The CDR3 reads CASSHLSSYSEQFF. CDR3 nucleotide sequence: TGTGCCAGCAGCCATCTGTCGTCCTACAGTGAGCAGTTCTTC.

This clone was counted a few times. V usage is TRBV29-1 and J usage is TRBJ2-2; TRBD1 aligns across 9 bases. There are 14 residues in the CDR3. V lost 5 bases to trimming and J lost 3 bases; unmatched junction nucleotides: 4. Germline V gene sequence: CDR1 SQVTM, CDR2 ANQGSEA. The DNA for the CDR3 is TGCAGCGTTTGGACAGGGGTCGACACCGGGGAGCTGTTTTTT. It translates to CSVWTGVDTGELFF.

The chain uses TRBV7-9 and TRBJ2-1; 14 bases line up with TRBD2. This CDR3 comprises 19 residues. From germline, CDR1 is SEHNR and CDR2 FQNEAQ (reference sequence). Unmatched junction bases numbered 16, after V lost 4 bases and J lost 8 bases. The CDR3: CASSSTDRLAGGPIDEQFF. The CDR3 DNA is TGTGCCAGCAGCTCGACCGATAGACTAGCGGGAGGGCCGATCGATGAGCAGTTCTTC.

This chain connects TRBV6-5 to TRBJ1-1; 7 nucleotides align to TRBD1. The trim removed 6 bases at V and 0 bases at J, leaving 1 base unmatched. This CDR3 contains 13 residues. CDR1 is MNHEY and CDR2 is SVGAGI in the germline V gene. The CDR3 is CASRDRMNTEAFF. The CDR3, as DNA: TGTGCCAGCAGGGACAGGATGAACACTGAAGCTTTCTTT.

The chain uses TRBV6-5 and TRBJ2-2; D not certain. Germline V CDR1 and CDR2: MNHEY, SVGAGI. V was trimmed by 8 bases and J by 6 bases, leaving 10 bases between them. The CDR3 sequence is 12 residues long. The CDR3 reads CASYGSSGELFF. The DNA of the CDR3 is TGTGCCAGCTATGGTAGTTCCGGGGAGCTGTTTTTT.

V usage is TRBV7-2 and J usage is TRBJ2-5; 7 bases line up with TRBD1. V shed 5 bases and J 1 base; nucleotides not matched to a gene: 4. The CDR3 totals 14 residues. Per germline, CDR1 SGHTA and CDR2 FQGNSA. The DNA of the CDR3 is TGTGCCAGCAGCCCCCGGGACAGCCAAGAGACCCAGTACTTC. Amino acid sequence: CASSPRDSQETQYF.

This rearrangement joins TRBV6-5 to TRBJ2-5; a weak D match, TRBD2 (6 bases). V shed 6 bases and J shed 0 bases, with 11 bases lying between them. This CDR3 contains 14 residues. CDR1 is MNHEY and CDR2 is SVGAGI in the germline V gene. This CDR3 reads CASSKLAYQETQYF. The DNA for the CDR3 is TGTGCCAGCAGCAAACTAGCATACCAAGAGACCCAGTACTTC.